The entry that follows covers one T cell receptor beta chain sequence. As to treatment: oral pan-JAK inhibitor, 5-10 mg twice daily. The record originates from a study of CD8+ T cells in alopecia areata. Whole-study context: Tofacitinib lasted 6 to 18 months, then 6 months off drug.

RNA was isolated and reverse transcribed to cDNA, the sequencing template. TCRdb's table, derived via immunoSEQ multiplex PCR, lists solely in-frame clones and lacks some. There are 150,000 to 200,000 clones in the sample; around 64% occur only once, and under 1.5% lies in the top ten. V lost 2 bases and J lost 6, with 15 bases in between. Germline CDR1 and CDR2: SGHDN and FVKESK. The CDR3 contains 15 residues. The input for sequencing was CD4+ T cells sorted from blood, taken between weeks 47 and 50, from a patient treated with tofacitinib. The TCR comes from a human donor with alopecia areata. V and J are TRBV14 and TRBJ2-3; possible D gene TRBD2, 6 bases. The CDR3 DNA sequence: TGTGCCAGCAGCCAACGGGACTCCAACGTGGATACGCAGTATTTT. It specifies CASSQRDSNVDTQYF.